The entry that follows covers one T cell receptor beta chain sequence. Its antigen is not identified. The data belong to a study of cytomegalovirus exposure and HLA in healthy donors. Whole-study findings and limits: A later analysis reportedly found that, within productive TCRs, an Asian-associated ancestry cluster had fewer N-insertions than the mean observed across the approximately 600 donors. A missense variant in DCLRE1C was later tied to TCR beta V- and J-gene trimming.

The PCR contained 60 Vbeta and 13 Jbeta primers. Method: immunoSEQ multiplex PCR; TCRdb's copy keeps in-frame clones and lacks some. This sample yields around 170,000 clones, of which approximately 78% are seen a single time; around 0.75% belongs to the top ten. The CDR3 runs 16 residues. CDR1 is MGHRA and CDR2 is YSYEKL in the germline V gene. Deletions cut 3 bases from V and 1 base from J, with 15 bases between. The rearrangement joins TRBV4-1 to TRBJ1-2; D not certain. Sequenced: PBMCs. This TCR was sampled from a woman aged 18-29 years in good health and CMV-seronegative. The CDR3 reads CASSQEEAEGNYGYTF. The CDR3, as DNA: TGCGCCAGCAGCCAGGAAGAGGCCGAGGGTAACTATGGCTACACCTTC.